Here is one T cell receptor (beta chain) with its context. Germline V CDR1 and CDR2: LGHDT, YNNKEL (reference sequence). V lost 3 bases and J lost 7; bases outside the gene matches: 1. The CDR3 is made up of 15 amino acids. TCRdb reprocessed the 5' RACE reads with MiXCR, giving one entry per CDR3 protein. The sample includes some 80,000 distinct CDR3 sequences, about 8.5% seen only once; the top ten take roughly 6.4%. This sample was taken from a study of spatial heterogeneity in lung cancer. The time point: sample taken at primary tumor resection. The source was PBMCs, collected at surgery. The V and J genes are TRBV3-1 and TRBJ2-1; 15 bases are a match to TRBD2. The TCR was taken from a male donor with early-stage non-small cell lung cancer. CDR3 bases: TGTGCCAGCAGCCAGGGGACTAGCGGGAGGAATGAGCAGTTCTTC. Translating it yields CASSQGTSGRNEQFF.